This T cell receptor (beta chain) derives from a study of response to subunit inactivated influenza vaccine (dated by TCRdb to the late 2010s). As for the study more broadly: The study used deep quantitative T cell receptor repertoire profiling to track responses to a trivalent subunit inactivated influenza vaccine.

The library came from RT-PCR. Instrument used: Illumina HiSeq 2500. In-frame beta chains were kept once TCRdb had trimmed the public reads at Q25 with fastp and called clones with MiXCR. Identical CDR3 proteins give one entry, which carries the most common genes and DNA. In all, the sample holds fewer than 700,000 distinct CDR3 sequences, and 10% to 15% of those were seen once. Together, the top ten hold under 15% of the sample. Ten or more counts support this clonotype. No antigen is known for it. Per-base qualities were not stored, and no clone one base away is much larger. V gives up 4 bases and J gives up 5 bases, and the segment between their germline ends measures 11 bases. CDR1 and CDR2 are drawn from the germline V gene: SGHRS, YFSETQ. The CDR3 runs 13 residues from the cysteine to the phenylalanine. The read is trimmed to its CDR3 DNA, 39 bases read in frame from base 1. The label giving this sample's time point can be read as: around 42 days after influenza vaccine administration.

What the work shows at the level of the full study, not this receptor alone: According to the authors, only a limited number of new T cells may be recruited by each seasonal influenza vaccination.

The origin of this receptor is a man aged 50 to 60 who received an inactivated influenza vaccine. Donor details come from another sample of the same person, matched by shared clones. The chain is encoded by TRBV5-1 joined to TRBJ2-3, with the D gene too uncertain to name. The specimen comprised PBMCs from blood, sampled roughly 47 days after vaccination. The nucleotides read TGCGCCAGCAGCGGAGAACGGAGAGATACGCAGTATTTT. Its coded protein is CASSGERRDTQYF.